This entry lists 8 T cell receptor beta chains sequenced from one sample in a study of blood T cells in healthy people across ages. The authors ran a second PCR of roughly 6 to 12 cycles using a sample-barcoded 5' primer and a J-beta primer mix. TCRdb reanalysed the 5' RACE reads using MiXCR and keeps one entry per CDR3 protein. This table has some 760,000 distinct CDR3 sequences, roughly 25% appearing once. This sample was shared with a second study, whose subject was T cells of mothers and their children.

Specimen: blood. The receptors here all came from a boy between 10 and 17 years old in good health.

This clonotype turned up a few times. The gene calls are TRBV7-2 and TRBJ1-1, with 7 bases fitting TRBD1. J was trimmed by 5 bases and V by 0 bases; bases with no gene match: 9. Germline assignment: CDR1 SGHTA and CDR2 FQGNSA. The CDR3 is 16 residues long. The CDR3 loop is CASSLAPGRGDTEAFF. The CDR3 DNA reads as TGTGCCAGCAGCTTAGCGCCCGGCAGGGGGGATACTGAAGCTTTCTTT.

The chain has TRBV2 and TRBJ2-1, with TRBD2 as a possible D gene (6 bases). Trimming stripped 8 bases from V and 15 bases from J, with 29 bases between. Germline CDR1 is SNHLY and CDR2 is FYNNEI. The CDR3 loop spans 15 amino acids. CDR3 residues: CASLYDPGGGLPLFF. CDR3 coding DNA: TGTGCCAGCCTGTATGACCCCGGGGGAGGCCTCCCCCTGTTCTTC.

The chain links TRBV27 to TRBJ2-5; 8 bases fit TRBD1. The DNA matches TRBJ2-7 better at its end, which makes the J call doubtful. The CDR3 sequence is 14 residues long. The V gene's germline CDR1 is MNHEY and CDR2 SMNVEV (reference sequence). This chain's CDR3 is CASSFSGTGNEQYF. The DNA of the CDR3 is TGTGCCAGCAGTTTCTCCGGGACAGGTAACGAGCAGTACTTC.

The V gene is TRBV19, the J gene TRBJ1-4; no clear D. Germline V gives CDR1 LNHDA, CDR2 SQIVND (reference sequence). V was clipped by 1 base and J by 6 bases, with 9 bases between them. The CDR3 is made up of 14 amino acids. The CDR3 region is CASSIVSGYEKLFF. Written as DNA, the CDR3 is TGTGCCAGTAGTATAGTAAGCGGCTATGAAAAACTGTTTTTT.

V is TRBV29-1 and J is TRBJ2-3; D gene unclear. Germline-derived CDR1 and CDR2 are SQVTM and ANQGSEA. V was shortened by 5 bases and J by 6 bases, with 9 bases between the two germline ends. This CDR3 is 11 amino acids long. CDR3 sequence: CSVSPGDTQYF. CDR3 sequence (DNA): TGCAGCGTTTCCCCCGGCGATACGCAGTATTTT.

The sample holds a few counts of this clonotype. This rearrangement joins TRBV20-1 to TRBJ2-5; no reliable D call. The CDR3 consists of 12 residues. The V end was cut by 4 bases, the J end by 0 bases, with 6 bases between. From germline, CDR1 is DFQATT and CDR2 SNEGSKA (reference sequence). The CDR3 DNA reads TGCAGTGCTATCGCCGACCAAGAGACCCAGTACTTC. Translation gives CSAIADQETQYF.

The DNA of the CDR3 is TGCAGCCTAGCGGGAGCGCCGCAAGAGACCCAGTACTTC. Its translation: CSLAGAPQETQYF. V and J are TRBV29-1 and TRBJ2-5, with TRBD2 matching over 10 bases. Germline lookup yields CDR1 SQVTM and CDR2 ANQGSEA. The CDR3 has 13 residues. With V trimmed by 8 bases and J by 2 bases, 5 bases remained unmatched.

This clonotype showed up just a few times. This chain joins TRBV12-3 or TRBV12-4 and TRBJ1-2; D is unclear. Trimming cost V 6 bases and J 4 bases, with 18 bases left between them. The CDR3 extends over 15 amino acids. CDR3 nucleotide sequence: TGTGCCAGCAGCGCGAATGGACGGATCTCCTATGGCTACACCTTC. Translated: CASSANGRISYGYTF.